The subject of this entry is one T cell receptor beta chain. No antigen is known for it. The data were obtained in a study of vaccination and CD4 T cells after COVID-19. Sequencing of DNA taken from cultured CD4+ T cells relied on the Oncomine TCR Beta short-read assay. Via MiXCR, TCRdb re-called the PCR reads, giving one row per CDR3 protein. Among 25,000 to 30,000 distinct CDR3 sequences listed, roughly 34% were seen once. Time point of the sample: late sampling 161 to 241 days after vaccination in three convalescent patients. Documented treatment: roughly 10-day PBMC culture with coronavirus spike peptide pools or control peptides (ViraFEST assay). Expansion of antigen-specific T cells with peptide pools by ViraFEST preceded sequencing of TCRs. Trimming cost V 7 bases and J 7 bases, with 8 bases left between them. The CDR3 is 11 amino acids. Germline values: CDR1 ENHRY, CDR2 SYGVKD.

The chain links TRBV10-3 to TRBJ2-4; D gene unclear. Sequenced material: CD4+ T cells from blood, cultured in vitro, taken about 7 months after SARS-CoV-2 vaccination. This clonotype was sampled from a human donor who had recovered from COVID-19. CDR3: CAIMATNIQYF. DNA for the CDR3: TGTGCCATCATGGCGACGAACATTCAGTACTTC.